This T cell receptor beta chain derives from a study of long-term antiretroviral therapy in people with HIV. Every sample had about 0.9-10 million cryopreserved PBMC in it before DNA extraction. Looked up from germline, CDR1 is WSHSY and CDR2 is SAAADI. Trimming cost V 4 bases and J 6 bases, with 13 bases left between them. This CDR3 spans 13 amino acids. It was version v3.0 of the immunoSEQ assay that was run at survey level. Clones were sequenced by immunoSEQ multiplex PCR, and TCRdb holds only the in-frame ones, with some missing. The data show 37,000 or so clones, with roughly 78% seen just once and around 5.8% held by the top ten.

V is TRBV10-2 and J is TRBJ2-7; no clear D. This receptor was obtained from a young man with HIV. The source material was unsorted PBMCs, sampled 3.4 years after starting antiretroviral therapy. CDR3 nucleotide sequence: TGCGCCAGCAGTGGGACGAAGGGCGGCGAGCAGTACTTC. It translates to CASSGTKGGEQYF.